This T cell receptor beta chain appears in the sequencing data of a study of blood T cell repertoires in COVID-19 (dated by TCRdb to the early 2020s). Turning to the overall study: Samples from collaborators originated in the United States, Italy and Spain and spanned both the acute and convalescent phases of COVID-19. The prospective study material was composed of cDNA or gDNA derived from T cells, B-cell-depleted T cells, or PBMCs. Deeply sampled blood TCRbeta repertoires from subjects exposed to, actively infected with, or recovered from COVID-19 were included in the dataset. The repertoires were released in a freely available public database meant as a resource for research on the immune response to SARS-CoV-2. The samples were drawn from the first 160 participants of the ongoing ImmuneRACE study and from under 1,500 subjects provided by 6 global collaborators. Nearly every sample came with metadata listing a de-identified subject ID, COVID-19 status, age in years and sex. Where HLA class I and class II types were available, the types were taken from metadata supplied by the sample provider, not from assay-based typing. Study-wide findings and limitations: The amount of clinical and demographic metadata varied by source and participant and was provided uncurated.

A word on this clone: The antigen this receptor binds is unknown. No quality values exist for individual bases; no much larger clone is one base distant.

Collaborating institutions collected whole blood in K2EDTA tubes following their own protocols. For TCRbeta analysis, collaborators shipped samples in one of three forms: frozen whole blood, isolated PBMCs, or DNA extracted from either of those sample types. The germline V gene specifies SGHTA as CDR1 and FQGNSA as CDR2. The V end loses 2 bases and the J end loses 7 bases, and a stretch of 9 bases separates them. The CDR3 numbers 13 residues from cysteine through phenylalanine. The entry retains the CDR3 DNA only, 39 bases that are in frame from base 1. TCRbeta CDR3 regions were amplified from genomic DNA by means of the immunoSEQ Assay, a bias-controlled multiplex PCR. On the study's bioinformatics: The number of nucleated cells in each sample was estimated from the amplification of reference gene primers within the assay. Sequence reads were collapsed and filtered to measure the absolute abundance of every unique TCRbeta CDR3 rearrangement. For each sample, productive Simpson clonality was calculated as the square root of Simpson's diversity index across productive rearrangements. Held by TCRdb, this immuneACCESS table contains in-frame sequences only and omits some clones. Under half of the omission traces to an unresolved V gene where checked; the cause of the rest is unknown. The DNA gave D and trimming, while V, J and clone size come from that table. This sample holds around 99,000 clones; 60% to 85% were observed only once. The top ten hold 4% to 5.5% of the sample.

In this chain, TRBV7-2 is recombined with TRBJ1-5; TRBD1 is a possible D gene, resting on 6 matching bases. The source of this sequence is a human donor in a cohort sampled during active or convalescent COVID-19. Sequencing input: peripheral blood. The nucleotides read TGTGCCAGCAGCTTAATTAGGGGGCAGCCCCAGCATTTT. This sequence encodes CASSLIRGQPQHF.